This T cell receptor beta chain was sequenced in a study of OX40 agonist ivuxolimab in advanced cancers. In the study overall: Patients in the trial were receiving intravenous ivuxolimab every 2 weeks, at doses of 0.01 to 10 mg/kg. Of mixed ages from about 23 to 85 and averaging about 56 years, the group was roughly 83% male. Three patients showed partial responses: one hepatocellular carcinoma and two cutaneous melanoma cases. Overall study results and limits: The 0.1-3.0 mg/kg partial responders had among the lowest clonal expansion.

TCRdb's copy holds only in-frame clones and misses some; the assay was immunoSEQ multiplex PCR. This sample has about 50,000 clones, with 80% to 90% found just once. This clone turned up a few times. Its antigen is as yet unknown. The CDR3 runs 15 residues. Germline V CDR1 and CDR2: SGHNT, YYREEE (reference sequence). V lost 0 bases and J 1 base, leaving 11 bases between the germline ends. This sequence was found in an adult with an advanced solid tumor such as melanoma, head and neck, liver or kidney cancer. Source: CD4+ or CD8+ T cells sorted from blood, taken in a trial of the OX40 agonist ivuxolimab. The chain has TRBV5-4 and TRBJ2-7; the D is unclear. The CDR3 region has the DNA TGTGCCAGCAGCTTGGGAGGATTACCTTCCTACGAGCAGTACTTC. Amino acid sequence: CASSLGGLPSYEQYF.